Each of the 13 T cell receptor beta chains below was sequenced from the same sample in a study of T cells after yellow fever vaccination. Each CDR3 protein is one row after TCRdb ran MiXCR on the 5' RACE reads. The top ten hold over 25% of the sample, which has around 68,000 distinct CDR3 sequences, approximately 7.3% seen once. The sample in question was CD8+ T cells sorted from PBMCs, obtained approximately 11 days after the first yellow fever vaccination. These receptors all come from a man younger than 30 who received the YFV17D yellow fever vaccine.

The chain is built from TRBV6-5 and TRBJ2-5, with D maybe TRBD1 (6 bases). Trimming took 2 bases from V and 2 from J, leaving 15 bases between them. Germline lookup yields CDR1 MNHEY and CDR2 SVGAGI. The CDR3 extends over 16 amino acids. CDR3 sequence (DNA): TGTGCCAGCAGTTACCCCCAGGGGATGCTGCAAGAGACCCAGTACTTC. Translation gives CASSYPQGMLQETQYF.

This clonotype has a count of ten or more. This rearrangement joins TRBV7-6 to TRBJ1-6, with unresolved D. The germline V gene has CDR1 SGHVS and CDR2 FNYEAQ. This CDR3 contains 13 residues. The V end was cut by 1 base, the J end by 10 bases, with 8 bases between. CDR3: CASSLERGSPLHF. The DNA of the CDR3 is TGTGCCAGCAGCTTAGAACGGGGATCACCCCTCCACTTT.

The V gene is TRBV12-3 or TRBV12-4, the J gene TRBJ2-1; 8 bases match TRBD1. Germline trimming cut 3 bases from V and 2 bases from J; bases unmatched to any gene: 15. The CDR3 has 19 residues. The CDR3 is CASSFELVPNRGAYNEQFF. In DNA form, the CDR3 reads TGTGCCAGCAGTTTTGAACTTGTGCCGAACAGGGGGGCCTACAATGAGCAGTTCTTC.

In this sample, this clonotype turned up a few times. The rearrangement joins TRBV7-6 to TRBJ2-3, with D perhaps given as TRBD1 or TRBD2 (5 bases each). Per the germline V gene, CDR1 is SGHVS and CDR2 is FNYEAQ. V lost 1 base and J 6 bases, leaving 8 bases between the germline ends. The CDR3 loop spans 13 amino acids. The CDR3: CASSLERGDTQYF. As DNA, the CDR3 is TGTGCCAGCAGCTTAGAGAGGGGTGATACGCAGTATTTT.

As concerns this clonotype: A read error may be the cause here, since a much bigger clone is one base away. V and J are TRBV27 and TRBJ2-1; 7 nucleotides agree with TRBD1. Germline CDR1 MNHEY, CDR2 SMNVEV (reference sequence). CDR3 length: 16 amino acids. This CDR3 reads CVSSLLSVGGQDEQFF. CDR3 DNA: TGTGTCAGCAGTTTATTAAGCGTGGGTGGACAGGATGAGCAGTTCTTC.

This clonotype has a count of ten or more. The chain carries TRBV4-3 and TRBJ2-3; D tentatively fits TRBD1 or TRBD2 (5 bases each). The V end lost 0 bases, the J end lost 2 bases, and 9 bases lay between the germline ends. This CDR3 contains 15 residues. From germline, CDR1 is LGHNA and CDR2 YSLEER. CDR3 DNA: TGCGCCAGCAGCCAAGACGGGGCTACCACAGATACGCAGTATTTT. Translated: CASSQDGATTDTQYF.

This clonotype occurred a few times. The genes are TRBV4-3 and TRBJ2-5; the match to TRBD2 covers 10 bases. V trimming: 0 bases; J trimming: 5 bases; junction bases outside the gene matches: 12. This CDR3 is 18 amino acids long. Germline assignment: CDR1 LGHNA and CDR2 YSLEER. CDR3 sequence reads: CASSQENGLAAPGETQYF. The CDR3 DNA reads TGCGCCAGCAGCCAAGAGAACGGACTAGCGGCCCCCGGGGAGACCCAGTACTTC.

This clonotype was seen a few times. The chain combines TRBV7-9 with TRBJ1-1; a possible D gene is TRBD1 (5 bases). Germline loops: CDR1 SEHNR, CDR2 FQNEAQ (reference sequence). The length of the CDR3 is 13 residues. V dropped 3 bases and J dropped 3 bases, with 8 bases sitting between them. The CDR3 loop reads CASSFGADTEAFF. The CDR3 nucleotides are TGTGCCAGCAGCTTCGGGGCTGACACTGAAGCTTTCTTT.

This clonotype was detected a few times. The chain is built from TRBV7-9 and TRBJ1-4; no definite D call. Germline V gene data show CDR1 as SEHNR and CDR2 as FQNEAQ (reference sequence). The ends were cut back, 4 bases at V and 0 bases at J, with 15 bases in the middle. The CDR3 is 17 residues long. The CDR3 is CASSSGLHGATNEKLFF. CDR3 coding DNA: TGTGCCAGCAGCTCAGGACTACATGGGGCAACTAATGAAAAACTGTTTTTT.

This chain connects TRBV7-8 to TRBJ2-7, with no clear D. V dropped 2 bases and J dropped 5 bases, with 10 bases sitting between them. This CDR3 has 13 residues. Germline CDR1 reads SGHVS; CDR2 reads FQNEAQ. In nucleotides, the CDR3 is TGTGCCAGCAGCTTATCTTCAGTGAACGAGCAGTACGTC. Protein: CASSLSSVNEQYV.

Regarding this clonotype: A read error may produce the germline difference seen at one junction end. The chain uses TRBV3-1 and TRBJ2-7; 9 bases are shared with TRBD1. The CDR3 contains 16 residues. Germline CDR1 and CDR2: LGHDT and YNNKEL (reference sequence). DNA of the CDR3: TGTGCCTGCAGCCAATTTGGACAGGGGTCGCGATACGAGCAGTACTTC. It yields the protein CACSQFGQGSRYEQYF.

This clonotype has more than one count but fewer than ten. The CDR3 region is CASIPGPLNTEAFF. CDR3 sequence (DNA): TGTGCCAGCATCCCGGGACCGTTGAACACTGAAGCTTTCTTT. The rearrangement joins TRBV7-9 to TRBJ1-1, with D possibly being TRBD1 (5 bases). The CDR3 extends over 14 amino acids. The V end was cut by 7 bases, the J end by 0 bases, with 12 bases between. Germline V CDR1 and CDR2: SEHNR, FQNEAQ (reference sequence).

This clonotype was found many times. Possible read error: a much larger clone is one base away. The chain carries TRBV27 and TRBJ2-5; D might be TRBD1 or TRBD2, each matching 5 bases. This CDR3 is built from 13 residues. Germline lookup yields CDR1 MNHEY and CDR2 SMNVEV (reference sequence). CDR3: CASGPGGGEIQYF. The CDR3 DNA sequence: TGTGCCAGCGGGCCTGGGGGTGGGGAGATCCAGTACTTC.